This T cell receptor beta chain comes out of a study of T cells in Graves' hyperthyroidism and ophthalmopathy. Overall study results and limits: With a median lead of 6.5 months before onset, the model predicted ophthalmopathy.

Amplification targeted TCR beta CDR3 regions from RNA transcripts. HTBI primers were employed in a first-round RT-PCR of the TCR CDR3. MiXCR was run by TCRdb on the multiplex PCR reads, yielding one entry per CDR3 protein. The sample contains 300,000 to 450,000 distinct CDR3 sequences, 14% to 15% of which appear only once. Newly diagnosed hyperthyroidism, duration under 2 months, in patients aged 18 to 65. V lost 1 base to trimming and J lost 5 bases, with 18 bases between them. Per the germline V gene, CDR1 is SGHVS and CDR2 is FQNEAQ. The CDR3 is 16 residues long. This clonotype occurred a few times. As yet, its antigen is unknown.

This rearrangement joins TRBV7-8 to TRBJ2-7; D ambiguous. This TCR came from a woman aged 25 to 39 with Graves' hyperthyroidism. What was sequenced was blood. This CDR3 reads CASSLVPPAVGHEQYF. CDR3 DNA sequence: TGTGCCAGCAGCTTAGTGCCGCCGGCCGTGGGCCACGAGCAGTACTTC. The whole variable domain, remainder taken from reference TRBV7-8 and TRBJ2-7, is GAGVSQSPRYKVAKRGQDVALRCDPISGHVSLFWYQQALGQGPEFLTYFQNEAQLDKSGLPSDRFFAERPEGSVSTLKIQRTQQEDSAVYLCASSLVPPAVGHEQYFGPGTRLTVT.